This is a list of T cell receptor beta chains from one sample in a study of cytomegalovirus exposure and HLA in healthy donors. Here immunoSEQ multiplex PCR was the method, and the copy in TCRdb shows in-frame clones only, minus some. This sample has around 130,000 clones; about 83% occur once, and the top ten carry roughly 2%. The sequenced sample was PBMCs. These receptors originate from a woman younger than 45 in good health and CMV-seronegative. Each CDR3 is given with its conserved first and last residue. A D gene is named only where the DNA matches it firmly. Where a row states a size, it is once, few, many or the class of an expanded clone; other rows omit it.

abundance | j_gene | d_gene | len | v_gene | CDR3aa | CDR3nt
NA | TRBJ1-2 | NA | 12 | TRBV29-1 | CSAMTGVGEYTF | TGCAGCGCCATGACGGGGGTGGGGGAATACACCTTC
NA | TRBJ1-5 | TRBD1 | 14 | TRBV2 | CASMGQGAGQPQHF | TGTGCCAGCATGGGACAGGGGGCAGGTCAGCCCCAGCATTTT
NA | TRBJ2-1 | TRBD2 | 14 | TRBV27 | CASTGGNAYNEQFF | TGTGCCAGCACGGGGGGGAACGCCTACAATGAGCAGTTCTTC
NA | TRBJ2-3 | TRBD2 | 15 | TRBV4-1 | CASRAGLAGGDTQYF | TGCGCCAGCAGGGCGGGACTAGCGGGGGGGGATACGCAGTATTTT
NA | TRBJ1-2 | TRBD1 | 15 | TRBV2 | CASSESSDRAAGYTF | TGTGCCAGCAGTGAATCCTCCGACAGGGCAGCGGGCTACACCTTC
NA | TRBJ2-7 | NA | 14 | TRBV12-5 | CASGRARGTYEQYF | TGTGCTAGTGGCCGCGCCAGAGGGACCTACGAGCAGTACTTC
NA | TRBJ1-2 | NA | 14 | TRBV5-1 | CASSRTETYYGYTF | TGCGCCAGCAGCCGGACAGAGACCTACTATGGCTACACCTTC
NA | TRBJ2-5 | TRBD2 | 14 | TRBV5-1 | CASSLTSGARTQYF | TGCGCCAGCAGCTTGACTAGCGGGGCCCGCACCCAGTACTTC
few | TRBJ2-2 | TRBD1 | 15 | TRBV7-2 | CASSLRQGATGELFF | TGTGCCAGCAGCTTAAGACAGGGGGCAACCGGGGAGCTGTTTTTT
few | TRBJ2-7 | NA | 14 | TRBV27 | CASSPSGRGYEQYF | TGTGCCAGCAGTCCATCCGGGAGAGGTTACGAGCAGTACTTC
few | TRBJ1-5 | NA | 15 | TRBV11-2 | CASSLGADSNQPQHF | TGTGCCAGCAGCCTAGGTGCAGATAGCAATCAGCCCCAGCATTTT
NA | TRBJ2-3 | NA | 15 | TRBV5-1 | CASSLGTTSTDTQYF | TGCGCCAGCAGCTTAGGCACGACTAGCACAGATACGCAGTATTTT
NA | TRBJ1-3 | NA | 14 | TRBV29-1 | CSVEGQGRGNTIYF | TGCAGCGTTGAAGGGCAGGGTAGAGGAAACACCATATATTTT
NA | TRBJ2-4 | NA | 15 | TRBV5-1 | CASSLEGVGGNIQYF | TGCGCCAGCAGCTTGGAGGGGGTAGGAGGAAACATTCAGTACTTC
NA | TRBJ2-4 | TRBD2 | 16 | TRBV7-2 | CASSLKAGGHGNIQYF | TGTGCCAGCAGCTTAAAAGCGGGGGGGCACGGGAACATTCAGTACTTC
NA | TRBJ2-5 | NA | 13 | TRBV7-8 | CASSLGPWETQYF | TGTGCCAGCAGCTTAGGGCCCTGGGAGACCCAGTACTTC
NA | TRBJ2-7 | TRBD2 | 14 | TRBV5-4 | CATGTSGGTYEQYF | TGTGCCACCGGGACTAGCGGGGGTACCTACGAGCAGTACTTC
NA | TRBJ2-1 | TRBD2 | 16 | TRBV5-4 | CASSGRTSGFGDEQFF | TGTGCCAGCAGCGGCCGGACTAGCGGGTTTGGGGATGAGCAGTTCTTC
NA | TRBJ2-1 | TRBD2 | 14 | TRBV19 | CASSISGGGYEQFF | TGTGCCAGTAGTATTAGCGGGGGCGGGTATGAGCAGTTCTTC
NA | TRBJ2-7 | NA | 14 | TRBV5-6 | CASSFNGGHYEQYF | TGTGCCAGCAGCTTTAACGGGGGGCACTACGAGCAGTACTTC
NA | TRBJ1-6 | TRBD1 | 14 | TRBV30 | CAWTPRDRGTPLHF | TGTGCCTGGACCCCCCGGGACAGGGGGACCCCCCTCCACTTT
NA | TRBJ2-1 | NA | 15 | TRBV7-9 | CASTPDSTPYNEQFF | TGTGCCAGCACCCCTGACTCCACCCCTTACAATGAGCAGTTCTTC
once | TRBJ2-7 | NA | 13 | TRBV5-6 | CASSLGQGGEQYF | TGTGCCAGCAGCTTGGGCCAGGGGGGCGAGCAGTACTTC
NA | TRBJ2-3 | TRBD1 | 14 | TRBV10-2 | CASSWTGGTDTQYF | TGCGCCAGCAGTTGGACAGGGGGAACAGATACGCAGTATTTT
NA | TRBJ2-7 | TRBD2 | 15 | TRBV11-2 | CASSLDSGGKHEQYF | TGTGCCAGCAGCTTAGATTCCGGGGGGAAACACGAGCAGTACTTC
NA | TRBJ2-5 | NA | 13 | TRBV30 | CAVPALAQETQYF | TGTGCCGTCCCTGCACTAGCCCAAGAGACCCAGTACTTC
once | TRBJ2-7 | NA | 13 | TRBV9 | CASSPTGAYEQYF | TGTGCCAGCAGCCCGACCGGGGCCTACGAGCAGTACTTC
NA | TRBJ1-1 | NA | 12 | TRBV19 | CASSIYPREAFF | TGTGCCAGTAGTATATACCCCAGAGAAGCTTTCTTT
NA | TRBJ2-1 | NA | 13 | TRBV30 | CACLGSSYNEQFF | TGTGCCTGCCTTGGGAGCTCCTACAATGAGCAGTTCTTC
NA | TRBJ2-1 | NA | 12 | TRBV14 | CASSLYRDEQFF | TGTGCCAGCAGCCTATATCGAGATGAGCAGTTCTTC
once | TRBJ2-5 | TRBD2 | 13 | TRBV18 | CASSGGVQETQYF | TGTGCCAGCTCCGGGGGGGTCCAAGAGACCCAGTACTTC
NA | TRBJ1-6 | TRBD1 | 15 | TRBV6-5 | CASSSGTGVGSPLHF | TGTGCCAGCAGCTCCGGGACAGGGGTAGGATCACCCCTCCACTTT
once | TRBJ1-3 | TRBD1 | 19 | TRBV5-1 | CASSLVMRTGENTGNTIYF | TGCGCCAGCAGCTTGGTAATGCGGACAGGGGAGAATACTGGAAACACCATATATTTT
once | TRBJ1-1 | NA | 14 | TRBV28 | CASSLTGGTTEAFF | TGTGCCAGCAGTTTAACCGGCGGGACCACTGAAGCTTTCTTT
NA | TRBJ2-7 | TRBD2 | 17 | TRBV2 | CASSEAGLAGGSHEQYF | TGTGCCAGCAGTGAAGCCGGGCTAGCGGGGGGGAGCCACGAGCAGTACTTC
NA | TRBJ2-2 | TRBD1 | 15 | TRBV5-4 | CASSRPGQLSGELFF | TGTGCCAGCAGCCGCCCGGGACAGCTCTCCGGGGAGCTGTTTTTT
NA | TRBJ1-1 | NA | 11 | TRBV20-1 | CSARQTVGAFF | TGCAGTGCTAGACAGACAGTGGGTGCTTTCTTT
NA | TRBJ1-4 | NA | 14 | TRBV11-2 | CASSQPRRGEKLFF | TGTGCCAGCAGCCAGCCCCGACGAGGTGAAAAACTGTTTTTT
NA | TRBJ2-7 | NA | 15 | TRBV6-5 | CASSPAGSPTHEQYF | TGTGCCAGCAGTCCCGCGGGATCTCCCACTCACGAGCAGTACTTC
NA | TRBJ2-1 | TRBD2 | 14 | TRBV10-2 | CASSTGLAYNEQFF | TGCGCCAGCAGTACGGGACTAGCCTACAATGAGCAGTTCTTC
NA | TRBJ1-4 | NA | 15 | TRBV6-5 | CASSYGGSTNEKLFF | TGTGCCAGCAGTTACGGGGGCTCAACTAATGAAAAACTGTTTTTT
NA | TRBJ2-3 | TRBD2 | 15 | TRBV29-1 | CSVVIGRGNSNTQYF | TGCAGCGTTGTAATAGGGCGGGGGAATTCAAATACGCAGTATTTT
NA | TRBJ2-5 | TRBD2 | 15 | TRBV4-3 | CASSQELAGSGTQYF | TGCGCCAGCAGCCAAGAGTTAGCGGGGTCAGGGACCCAGTACTTC
NA | TRBJ2-3 | NA | 15 | TRBV2 | CASTKGISNTDTQYF | TGTGCCAGCACTAAGGGGATTTCTAACACAGATACGCAGTATTTT
NA | TRBJ1-3 | NA | 15 | TRBV5-6 | CASSFPRDTGNTIYF | TGTGCCAGCAGCTTCCCCAGGGACACTGGAAACACCATATATTTT
NA | TRBJ2-4 | TRBD2 | 14 | TRBV25-1 | CASSARGGGDIQYF | TGTGCCAGCAGTGCCCGGGGCGGGGGGGACATTCAGTACTTC
once | TRBJ2-7 | NA | 13 | TRBV5-8 | CAVRVTASYEQYF | TGTGCCGTAAGGGTGACAGCCTCCTACGAGCAGTACTTC
NA | TRBJ1-1 | NA | 12 | TRBV5-6 | CASSIRTDRAFF | TGTGCCAGCAGCATCCGGACAGATCGAGCTTTCTTT
NA | TRBJ1-4 | TRBD1 | 15 | TRBV9 | CASSLRGTVDEKLFF | TGTGCCAGCAGCCTTCGGGGGACAGTGGATGAAAAACTGTTTTTT
NA | TRBJ1-5 | NA | 14 | TRBV27 | CASSAPGGGQPQHF | TGTGCCAGCAGTGCGCCCGGGGGAGGGCAGCCCCAGCATTTT
NA | TRBJ1-2 | NA | 15 | TRBV28 | CASSLKFGGARGYTF | TGTGCCAGCAGTTTGAAGTTTGGGGGGGCTCGAGGCTACACCTTC
NA | TRBJ1-5 | NA | 14 | TRBV19 | CASIPAGRNQPQHF | TGTGCCAGTATTCCCGCAGGGCGCAATCAGCCCCAGCATTTT
NA | TRBJ2-2 | NA | 13 | TRBV7-9 | CASSSQGIGELFF | TGTGCCAGCAGCTCACAGGGAATCGGGGAGCTGTTTTTT
NA | TRBJ2-1 | NA | 17 | TRBV7-9 | CASSDIPDLLVYNEQFF | TGTGCCAGCAGCGACATCCCCGATCTGCTGGTCTACAATGAGCAGTTCTTC
few | TRBJ2-7 | NA | 14 | TRBV4-2 | CASSQGDSSYEQYF | TGTGCCAGCAGCCAAGGAGACAGCTCCTACGAGCAGTACTTC